The T cell receptor beta chain described here comes from a study of long-term antiretroviral therapy in people with HIV. This CDR3 region has 14 residues. Trimming stripped 4 bases from V and 4 bases from J, with 12 bases between. Germline-derived CDR1 and CDR2 are MNHNS and SASEGT. Study-level results: Blood dating 2004 to 2017 may reflect older ART regimens.

On this clone itself: Its antigen remains unknown.

At survey level, the immunoSEQ assay was run in its v3.0 version. Produced via immunoSEQ multiplex PCR; TCRdb's table is partial and in-frame only. The sample records tens of thousands of clones, over 75% being singletons. V gene TRBV6-1 combines with J gene TRBJ2-3; no reliable D call. The sequence was obtained from a man younger than 40 with HIV. The sequenced sample was unsorted PBMCs, obtained 1.5 years after starting antiretroviral therapy. Written as DNA, the CDR3 is TGTGCCAGCAGTGCACTCGGAGTATCAGATACGCAGTATTTT. Translated: CASSALGVSDTQYF.